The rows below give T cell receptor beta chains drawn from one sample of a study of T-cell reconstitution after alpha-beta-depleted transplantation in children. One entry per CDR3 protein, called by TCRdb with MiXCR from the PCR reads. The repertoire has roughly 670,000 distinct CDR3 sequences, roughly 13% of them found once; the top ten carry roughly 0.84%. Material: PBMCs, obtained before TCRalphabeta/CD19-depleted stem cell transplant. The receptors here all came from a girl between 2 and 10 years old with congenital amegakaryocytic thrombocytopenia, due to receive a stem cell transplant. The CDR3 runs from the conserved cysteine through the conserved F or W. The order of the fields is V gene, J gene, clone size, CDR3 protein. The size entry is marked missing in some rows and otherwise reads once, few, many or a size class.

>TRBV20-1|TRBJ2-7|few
CSARALRRGLHEQYF
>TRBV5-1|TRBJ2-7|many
CASSFWVSGEDQSSYEQYF
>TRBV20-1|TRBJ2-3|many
CSAGLPGLAGDTQYF
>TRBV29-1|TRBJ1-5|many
CSAQEYSNQPQHF
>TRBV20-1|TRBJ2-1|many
CSARGRTSGPSYNEQFF
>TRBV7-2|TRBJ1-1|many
CASSLGTAQAFF
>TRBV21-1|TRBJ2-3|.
CASSPPRRDRGSDTQYF
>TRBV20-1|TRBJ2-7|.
CSARDPETGGQKSYEQYF
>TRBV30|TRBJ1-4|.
CAWSVRQFNGREKLFF
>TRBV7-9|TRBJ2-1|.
CASRSTSGSKNEQFF
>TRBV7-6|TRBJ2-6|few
CASTGWTSGANVLTF
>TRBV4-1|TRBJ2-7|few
CASSHYNLGTQPYEQYF
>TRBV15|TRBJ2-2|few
CATSSPGLAGTGELFF
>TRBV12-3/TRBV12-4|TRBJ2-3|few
CASTAGGGITDTQYF
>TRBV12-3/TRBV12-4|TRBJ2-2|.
CASSLPPFGELFF
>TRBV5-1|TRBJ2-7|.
CASSLGGSGNDEQYF
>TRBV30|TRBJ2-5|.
CAWSVRGGAQYF
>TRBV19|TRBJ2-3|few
CASSNSLVRDTQYF
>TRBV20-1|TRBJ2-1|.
CSARVHGSYNEQFF
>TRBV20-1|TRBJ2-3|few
CSAETSGRWSDTQYF
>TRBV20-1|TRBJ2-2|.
CSASLVNTGELFF
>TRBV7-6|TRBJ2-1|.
CASSLRAGVAFNEQFF
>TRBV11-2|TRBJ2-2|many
CASSLWEGLDGELFF
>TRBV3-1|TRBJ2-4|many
CASSHQAKNIQYF
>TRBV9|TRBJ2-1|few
CASSGEAGAPYNEQFF
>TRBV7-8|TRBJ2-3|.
CASSPRTANPDTQYF
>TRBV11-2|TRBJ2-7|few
CASSLRGGESYEQYF
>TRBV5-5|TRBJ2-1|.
CASSAGTSNGDEQFF
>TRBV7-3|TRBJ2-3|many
CASSAVPSGEEDTQYF
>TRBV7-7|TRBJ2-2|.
CASRPTSGRATGELFF
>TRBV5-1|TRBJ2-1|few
CASSLAGGENNEQFF
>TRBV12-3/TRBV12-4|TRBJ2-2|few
CASSLAANHRELFF
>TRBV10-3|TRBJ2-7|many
CAIREPGLAGGGEQYF
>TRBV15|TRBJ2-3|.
CATSGLPEGTDTQYF
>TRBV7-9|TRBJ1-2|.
CASSQSTYGYTF
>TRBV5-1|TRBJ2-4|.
CASSIGLAGGVGTKNIQYF
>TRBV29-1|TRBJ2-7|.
CSANRGPREQYF
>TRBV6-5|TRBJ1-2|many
CASSYSSGASYGYTF
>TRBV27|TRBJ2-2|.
CASSLFILGQQTGELFF
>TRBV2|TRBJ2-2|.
CASSVATHTGELFF
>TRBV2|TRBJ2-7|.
CASLRLTGTYEQYF
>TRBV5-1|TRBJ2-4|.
CASSLDAGGLAKNIQYF
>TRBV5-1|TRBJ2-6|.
CASSSQDRQYQLGANVLTF
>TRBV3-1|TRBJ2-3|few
CASSPWTSGSPFTDTQYF
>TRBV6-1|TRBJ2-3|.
CASSPPYEGGPSGSDTQYF
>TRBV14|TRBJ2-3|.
CASSQWDLDTQYF
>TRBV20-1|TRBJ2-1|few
CSASGPTKSSYNEQFF
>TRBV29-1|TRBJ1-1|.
CSVEVAMNTEAFF
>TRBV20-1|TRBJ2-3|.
CSARDSGADTLYF
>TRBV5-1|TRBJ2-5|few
CASSWGPSAETQYF
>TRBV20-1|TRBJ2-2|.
CCARAETSGLLGGELFF
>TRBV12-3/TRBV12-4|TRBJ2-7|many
CASSLTIPSSYEQYF
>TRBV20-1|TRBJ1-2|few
CSALLRGGGYTF
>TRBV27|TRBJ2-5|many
CASSFAELHQETQYF
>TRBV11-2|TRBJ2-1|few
CASSLDQRGFYNEQFF